The source of this T cell receptor (beta chain) is a study of T-cell memory formation after mild COVID-19. Each CDR3 protein gets one entry after TCRdb re-called the 5' RACE reads with MiXCR. The sample consists of about 110,000 distinct CDR3 sequences, approximately 21% of them appearing once. Per germline, CDR1 MGHRA and CDR2 YSYEKL. The CDR3 loop spans 14 amino acids. The V end was cut by 1 base, the J end by 4 bases, with 11 bases between. This clonotype was seen many times. This chain uses TRBV4-1 with TRBJ2-7, with D maybe TRBD1 (5 bases). Input material: PBMCs or a T cell subset sorted from them (not recorded which). This TCR was sampled from a man between 18 and 35 years old who had mild COVID-19 (a few samples of this study predate the infection). Cell type and time point are not known. The CDR3 loop is CASSQGRQLYEQYF. In DNA, the CDR3 is TGCGCCAGCAGCCAAGGTCGACAGCTTTACGAGCAGTACTTC.